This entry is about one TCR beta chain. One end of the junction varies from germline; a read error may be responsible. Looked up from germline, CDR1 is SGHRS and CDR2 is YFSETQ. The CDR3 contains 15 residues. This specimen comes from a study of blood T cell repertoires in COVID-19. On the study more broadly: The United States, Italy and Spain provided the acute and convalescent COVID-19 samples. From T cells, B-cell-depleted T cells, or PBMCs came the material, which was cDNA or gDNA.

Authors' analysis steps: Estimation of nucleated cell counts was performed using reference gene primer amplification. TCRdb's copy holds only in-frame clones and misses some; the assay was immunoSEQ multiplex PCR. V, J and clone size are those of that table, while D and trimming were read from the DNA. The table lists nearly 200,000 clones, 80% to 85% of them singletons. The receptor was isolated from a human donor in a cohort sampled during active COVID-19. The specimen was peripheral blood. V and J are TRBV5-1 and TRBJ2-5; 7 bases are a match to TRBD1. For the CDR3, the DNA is TGCACCAGCAGCAGATCCAGGGGGTCCCAAGAGACCCAGTACTTC. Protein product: CTSSRSRGSQETQYF.